This TCR beta chain was sequenced in a study of beta chain features in type 1 diabetes. V lost 7 bases and J 4 bases, leaving 19 bases between the germline ends. This CDR3 contains 15 residues. Germline V CDR1 and CDR2: LNHNV, YYDKDF (reference sequence). Study results and limitations: A moderate, significant TCRB CDR3 shortening appeared in type 1 diabetes across four CD4+ subsets.

Of note for this clone: Its cognate antigen is unknown.

The authors reverse transcribed all of the isolated RNA, so sequencing captured expressed TCRB transcripts. The assay was immunoSEQ multiplex PCR, and TCRdb's table has in-frame clones only and misses some. The sample lists 600,000 to 700,000 clones; around an eighth were seen once. Sequencing was performed on naive CD4+ T cells from blood. The receptor's source is a man aged 18-30 years with type 1 diabetes. The chain has TRBV15 and TRBJ1-2; weak D call: TRBD1 (6 bases). The CDR3 DNA follows: TGTGCCACCAACTCACCAGGGGTTTCGGTCTATGGCTACACCTTC. Its translation is CATNSPGVSVYGYTF. The whole variable domain, remainder taken from reference TRBV15 and TRBJ1-2, is DAMVIQNPRYQVTQFGKPVTLSCSQTLNHNVMYWYQQKSSQAPKLLFHYYDKDFNNEADTPDNFQSRRPNTSFCFLDIRSPGLGDTAMYLCATNSPGVSVYGYTFGSGTRLTVV.